This T cell receptor (beta chain) was recorded in a study of T cell responses to AZD1222 COVID-19 vaccine. Study-wide background: It was second doses at about 4 or about 12 weeks that were pooled.

Points on this clone: Its antigen is still unknown.

Regarding the study as a whole: Once two AZD1222 doses were given, Spike-specific TCR breadth and depth went up. Most donors were white British and more were female, and clonal diversity was possibly underestimated.

V gave up 4 bases and J gave up 4 bases; unmatched junction bases: 5. This CDR3 has 14 residues. Germline lookup yields CDR1 MNHEY and CDR2 SMNVEV (reference sequence). Assay: immunoSEQ multiplex PCR; the TCRdb copy retains only in-frame clones and omits some. Among over 45,000 clones listed, around 89% were seen once. The chain links TRBV27 to TRBJ1-2; 8 bases fit TRBD1. This TCR was sampled from an adult in good health. This specimen consisted of peripheral blood, obtained on day 0 of AZD1222 vaccination. The DNA for the CDR3 is TGTGCCAGCAGTTCCCCAGGGGGCGGCTATGGCTACACCTTC. It encodes CASSSPGGGYGYTF.